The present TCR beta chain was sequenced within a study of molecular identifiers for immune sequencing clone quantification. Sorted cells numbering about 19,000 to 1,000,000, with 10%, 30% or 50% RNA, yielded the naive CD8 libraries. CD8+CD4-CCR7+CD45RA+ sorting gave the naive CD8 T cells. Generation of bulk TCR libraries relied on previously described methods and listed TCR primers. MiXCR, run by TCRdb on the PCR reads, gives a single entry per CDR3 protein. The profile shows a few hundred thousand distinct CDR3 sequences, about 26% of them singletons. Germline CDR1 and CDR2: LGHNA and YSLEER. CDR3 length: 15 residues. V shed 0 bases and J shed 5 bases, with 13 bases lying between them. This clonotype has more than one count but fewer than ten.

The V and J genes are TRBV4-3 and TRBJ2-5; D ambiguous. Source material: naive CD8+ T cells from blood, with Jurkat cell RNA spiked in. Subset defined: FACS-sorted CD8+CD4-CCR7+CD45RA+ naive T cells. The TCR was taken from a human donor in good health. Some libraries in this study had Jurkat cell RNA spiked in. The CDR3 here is CASSQDPGSKETQYF. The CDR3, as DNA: TGCGCCAGCAGCCAAGATCCGGGTAGTAAGGAGACCCAGTACTTC.